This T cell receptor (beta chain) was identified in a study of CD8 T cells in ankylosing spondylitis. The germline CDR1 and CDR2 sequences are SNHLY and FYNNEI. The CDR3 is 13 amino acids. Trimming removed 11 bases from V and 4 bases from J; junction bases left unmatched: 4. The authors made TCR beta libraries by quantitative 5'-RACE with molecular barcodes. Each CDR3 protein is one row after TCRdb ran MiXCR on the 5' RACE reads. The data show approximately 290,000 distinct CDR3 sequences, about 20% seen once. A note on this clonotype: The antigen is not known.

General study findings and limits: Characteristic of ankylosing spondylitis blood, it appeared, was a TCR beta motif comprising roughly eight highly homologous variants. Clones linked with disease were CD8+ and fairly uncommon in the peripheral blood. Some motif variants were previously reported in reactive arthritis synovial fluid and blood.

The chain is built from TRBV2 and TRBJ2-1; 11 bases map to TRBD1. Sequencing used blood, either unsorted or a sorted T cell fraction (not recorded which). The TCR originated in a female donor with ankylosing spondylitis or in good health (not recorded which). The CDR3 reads CAGGTGGYNEQFF. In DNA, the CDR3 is TGTGCCGGAGGGACAGGGGGTTACAATGAGCAGTTCTTC.